This T cell receptor (beta chain) was recorded in a study of cytomegalovirus exposure and HLA in healthy donors. Germline loops: CDR1 MNHEY, CDR2 SMNVEV (reference sequence). The CDR3 has 19 amino acids. PCR primers comprised 60 Vbeta and 13 Jbeta primers. Sequencing was performed with immunoSEQ multiplex PCR; in TCRdb, only in-frame clones are kept and a portion is missing. The sample carries some 150,000 clones, 60% to 75% recorded once. Comments on this clone: Mismatch with germline at one junction end may stem from a read error.

Material: PBMCs. The genes are TRBV27 and TRBJ2-6; 8 bases align to TRBD1. The sequence derives from a man aged 30 to 45 in good health and CMV-seronegative. CDR3 amino acids: CASSQRPDRVLTGANGLTF. Here the CDR3 DNA reads TGTGCCAGCAGTCAAAGACCGGACAGGGTCCTAACTGGGGCCAACGGCCTGACTTTC. The variable domain in full, completed from reference TRBV27 and TRBJ2-6, reads EAQVTQNPRYLITVTGKKLTVTCSQNMNHEYMSWYRQDPGLGLRQIYYSMNVEVTDKGDVPEGYKVSRKEKRNFPLILESPSPNQTSLYFCASSQRPDRVLTGANGLTFGAGSRLTVL.